Listed below are T cell receptor beta chains from one sample, sequenced in a study of Ad26.COV2.S vaccination and SARS-CoV-2 variants. Data came from immunoSEQ multiplex PCR; TCRdb stores just in-frame clones and leaves some out. The sample has roughly 700,000 clones, 89% seen once; the top ten hold roughly 1.5%. Sequenced here: peripheral blood, sampled in a trial of Ad26.COV2.S vaccine versus placebo. The receptors stem from a person between 18 and 60 years old who received the Ad26.COV2.S COVID-19 vaccine or a placebo. CDR3s include the opening cysteine and the closing phenylalanine or tryptophan. The D gene is left open where the match is weak. Some rows have no size entry. The others give once, few or many, or a class for an expanded clone.

clone_size,v_call,j_call,d_call,cdr3_aa,cdr3_nt
few,TRBV7-9,TRBJ1-1,-,CASSFGDIEAFF,TGTGCCAGCAGCTTTGGCGATATTGAAGCTTTCTTT
-,TRBV10-3,TRBJ2-7,TRBD1,CAISEDRVYEQYF,TGTGCCATCAGTGAAGACAGGGTCTACGAGCAGTACTTC
-,TRBV7-9,TRBJ1-2,-,CASSLLPGTNGYTF,TGTGCCAGCAGCTTACTCCCCGGGACTAATGGCTACACCTTC
-,TRBV7-2,TRBJ2-1,TRBD2,CASSFTSGEYNEQFF,TGTGCCAGCAGCTTTACTAGCGGGGAGTACAATGAGCAGTTCTTC
-,TRBV9,TRBJ1-3,-,CASSVAGTGNTIYF,TGTGCCAGCAGCGTAGCAGGGACTGGAAACACCATATATTTT
once,TRBV10-1,TRBJ2-2,-,CASSSGGWNTGELFF,TGCGCCAGCAGTAGTGGGGGATGGAACACCGGGGAGCTGTTTTTT
-,TRBV19,TRBJ1-6,TRBD1,CASTGQYNSPLHF,TGTGCCAGCACGGGACAGTATAATTCACCCCTCCACTTT
-,TRBV2,TRBJ1-5,-,CASIDQPNQPQHF,TGTGCCAGCATTGACCAGCCCAATCAGCCCCAGCATTTT
-,TRBV12-3/TRBV12-4,TRBJ1-1,-,CASNRNTEAFF,TGTGCCAGCAACAGGAACACTGAAGCTTTCTTT
-,TRBV6-5,TRBJ2-5,TRBD2,CASRRAASGQETQYF,TGTGCCAGCAGAAGAGCGGCTAGCGGACAAGAGACCCAGTACTTC
-,TRBV7-9,TRBJ2-2,-,CASSSDRITGELFF,TGTGCCAGCAGCTCTGACAGAATCACCGGGGAGCTGTTTTTT
-,TRBV10-1,TRBJ2-1,TRBD1,CASSEPGQGANEQFF,TGCGCCAGCAGTGAGCCGGGACAGGGTGCGAATGAGCAGTTCTTC
-,TRBV9,TRBJ2-7,-,CASSVGSAYEQYF,TGTGCCAGCAGCGTAGGTTCGGCCTACGAGCAGTACTTC
-,TRBV19,TRBJ2-6,-,CASSMGHSGANVLTF,TGTGCCAGTAGTATGGGACACTCTGGGGCCAACGTCCTGACTTTC
-,TRBV9,TRBJ1-4,TRBD1,CASSPTTGSNEKLFF,TGTGCCAGCAGCCCCACGACAGGGTCTAATGAAAAACTGTTTTTT
-,TRBV29-1,TRBJ1-1,-,CSAPLTEGNTEAFF,TGCAGCGCCCCGCTCACAGAGGGGAACACTGAAGCTTTCTTT
-,TRBV3-1/TRBV3-2,TRBJ1-3,-,CASSQGRAGNTIYF,TGTGCCAGCAGCCAAGGGCGTGCTGGAAACACCATATATTTT